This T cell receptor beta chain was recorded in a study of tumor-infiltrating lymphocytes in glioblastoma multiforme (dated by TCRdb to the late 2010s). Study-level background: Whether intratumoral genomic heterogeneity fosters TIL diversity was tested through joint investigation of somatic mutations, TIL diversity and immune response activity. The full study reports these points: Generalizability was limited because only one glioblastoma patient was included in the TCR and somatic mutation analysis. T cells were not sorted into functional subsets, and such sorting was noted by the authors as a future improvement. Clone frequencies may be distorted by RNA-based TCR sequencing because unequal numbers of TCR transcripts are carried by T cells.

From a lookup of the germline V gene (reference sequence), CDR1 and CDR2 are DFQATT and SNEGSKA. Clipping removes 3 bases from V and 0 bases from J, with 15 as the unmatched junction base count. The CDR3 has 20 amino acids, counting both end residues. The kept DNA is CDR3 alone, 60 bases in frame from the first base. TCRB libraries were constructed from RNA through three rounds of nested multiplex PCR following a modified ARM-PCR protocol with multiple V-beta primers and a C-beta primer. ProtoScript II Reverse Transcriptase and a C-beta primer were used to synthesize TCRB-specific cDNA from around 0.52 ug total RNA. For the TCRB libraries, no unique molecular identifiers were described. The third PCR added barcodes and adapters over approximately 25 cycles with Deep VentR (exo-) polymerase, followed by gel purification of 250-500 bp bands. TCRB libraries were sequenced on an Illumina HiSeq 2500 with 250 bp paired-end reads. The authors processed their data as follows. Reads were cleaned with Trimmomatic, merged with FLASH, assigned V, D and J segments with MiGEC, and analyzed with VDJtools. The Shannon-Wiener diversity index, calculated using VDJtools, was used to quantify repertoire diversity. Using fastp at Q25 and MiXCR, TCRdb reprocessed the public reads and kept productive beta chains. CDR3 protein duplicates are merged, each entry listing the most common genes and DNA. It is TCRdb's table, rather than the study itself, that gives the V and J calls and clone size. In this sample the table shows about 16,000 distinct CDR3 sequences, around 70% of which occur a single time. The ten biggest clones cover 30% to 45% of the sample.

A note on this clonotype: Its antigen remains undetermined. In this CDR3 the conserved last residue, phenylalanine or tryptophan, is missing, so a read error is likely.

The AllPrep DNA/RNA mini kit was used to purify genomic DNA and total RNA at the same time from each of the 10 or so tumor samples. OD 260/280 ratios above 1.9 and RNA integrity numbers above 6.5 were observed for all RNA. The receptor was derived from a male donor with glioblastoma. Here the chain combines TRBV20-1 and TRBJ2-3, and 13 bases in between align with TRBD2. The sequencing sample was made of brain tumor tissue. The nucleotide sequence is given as TGCAGTGCTAGTCGCCCCGAACTAGCGGGGGGGCCGAATAGCACAGATACGCAGTATCTT. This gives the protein CSASRPELAGGPNSTDTQYL.